One and the same sample provided the 10 T cell receptor beta chains below, sequenced in a study of cytomegalovirus exposure and HLA in healthy donors. 13 Jbeta primers and 60 Vbeta primers were used for the PCR. Produced via immunoSEQ multiplex PCR; TCRdb's table is partial and in-frame only. The repertoire holds about 200,000 clones, with approximately 80% as singletons. Material for sequencing was PBMCs. These receptors all stem from a boy aged 2 to 10 in good health and CMV-seronegative.

This clone was seen only a few times. DNA for the CDR3: TGTGCCAGCAGCTTCGAGCGGGGGGATACGCAGTATTTT. This sequence encodes CASSFERGDTQYF. The chain combines TRBV5-4 with TRBJ2-3, with TRBD2 matching 8 bases. The CDR3 loop spans 13 amino acids. Germline CDR1 and CDR2: SGHNT and YYREEE (reference sequence). V lost 2 bases and J lost 6; bases outside the gene matches: 2.

This clone was seen a few times. V gene TRBV30 combines with J gene TRBJ2-7; 7 nucleotides line up with TRBD1. CDR3 size: 12 residues. Trimming at V came to 4 bases and at J to 5 bases, leaving 5 bases not matched to a gene. Germline V lookup: CDR1 GTSNPN, CDR2 SVGIG (reference sequence). In DNA form, the CDR3 reads TGTGCCTGGACGAGGGACAGACACGAGCAGTACTTC. The encoded protein is CAWTRDRHEQYF.

V gene TRBV6-1 combines with J gene TRBJ2-5, with D possibly TRBD1 on 5 matching bases. Trimming removed 5 bases at V and 1 base at J, with 8 bases between. Germline lookup yields CDR1 MNHNS and CDR2 SASEGT. The CDR3 is 13 residues long. CDR3 coding DNA: TGTGCCAGCAGTCGACAGCCCCAAGAGACCCAGTACTTC. Translation: CASSRQPQETQYF.

V and J are TRBV27 and TRBJ2-7; TRBD1 agrees at 8 bases. V shed 5 bases, J shed 7 bases, and the junction held 13 bases outside the gene matches. CDR1 and CDR2 (germline): MNHEY, SMNVEV (reference sequence). The length of the CDR3 is 15 residues. CDR3 amino acids: CASSGLRQGSSEQYF. The CDR3 DNA reads TGTGCCAGCAGTGGACTTCGACAGGGGTCCTCTGAGCAGTACTTC.

The rearrangement links TRBV10-3 to TRBJ1-1, with TRBD1 identical over 9 bases. Per germline, CDR1 ENHRY and CDR2 SYGVKD. V lost 2 bases and J lost 10; bases outside the gene matches: 5. This CDR3 is 13 amino acids long. The CDR3 DNA reads as TGTGCCATCAGTGAGACAGGGGGCCTGGGAGCTTTCTTT. It yields the protein CAISETGGLGAFF.

The chain is built from TRBV7-2 and TRBJ1-3; D is undetermined. The germline CDR1 and CDR2 sequences are SGHTA and FQGNSA. The CDR3 is 13 amino acids. Trimming cost V 8 bases and J 6 bases, with 14 bases left between them. CDR3 loop: CASPNGGLNTIYF. The CDR3, as DNA: TGTGCCAGCCCAAACGGAGGGTTAAACACCATATATTTT. Based on the CDR3 plus reference TRBV7-2 and TRBJ1-3, the full variable domain is GAGVSQSPSNKVTEKGKDVELRCDPISGHTALYWYRQSLGQGLEFLIYFQGNSAPDKSGLPSDRFSAERTGGSVSTLTIQRTQQEDSAVYLCASPNGGLNTIYFGEGSWLTVV.

The CDR3, as DNA: TGTGCCATCAGTGGGACAGGAAAAACTGAAGCTTTCTTT. Amino acid sequence: CAISGTGKTEAFF. The gene calls are TRBV10-3 and TRBJ1-1, with 7 bases identical to TRBD1. The V gene end was trimmed by 4 bases and the J gene end by 5 bases; junction bases not matched to a gene: 4. CDR1 is ENHRY, CDR2 SYGVKD, per germline. The CDR3 extends over 13 amino acids.

The J gene is TRBJ2-7, the V gene TRBV21-1; whether TRBD2, the table's D call, matches the DNA was not checked. TRBV21-1 corresponds to a pseudogene. The length of the CDR3 is 10 residues. CDR3 region: CASSKEWQYF. CDR3 nucleotides: TGTGCCAGCAGCAAGGAGTGGCAGTACTTC.

This clone was counted a few times. CDR3 coding DNA: TGTGCCAGCCATCCCTTTTTGGGACAAGGGTCGGCCGGGGAGCTGTTTTTT. Encoded protein: CASHPFLGQGSAGELFF. The chain joins TRBV5-3 to TRBJ2-2, with D possibly TRBD1 on 6 matching bases. TRBV5-3 counts as an open reading frame of uncertain function. This CDR3 contains 17 residues. V lost 8 bases, J lost 6 bases, and 26 bases lay in between.

In this sample, this clone turned up once. The genes are TRBV19 and TRBJ2-1; D uncertain. This CDR3 region has 16 residues. CDR1 LNHDA and CDR2 SQIVND come from the germline V gene (reference sequence). V was cut by 2 bases and J by 4 bases, with 15 bases left in between. CDR3 region: CASSIQAISGYNEQFF. DNA of the CDR3: TGTGCCAGTAGTATACAGGCCATCTCTGGGTACAATGAGCAGTTCTTC.